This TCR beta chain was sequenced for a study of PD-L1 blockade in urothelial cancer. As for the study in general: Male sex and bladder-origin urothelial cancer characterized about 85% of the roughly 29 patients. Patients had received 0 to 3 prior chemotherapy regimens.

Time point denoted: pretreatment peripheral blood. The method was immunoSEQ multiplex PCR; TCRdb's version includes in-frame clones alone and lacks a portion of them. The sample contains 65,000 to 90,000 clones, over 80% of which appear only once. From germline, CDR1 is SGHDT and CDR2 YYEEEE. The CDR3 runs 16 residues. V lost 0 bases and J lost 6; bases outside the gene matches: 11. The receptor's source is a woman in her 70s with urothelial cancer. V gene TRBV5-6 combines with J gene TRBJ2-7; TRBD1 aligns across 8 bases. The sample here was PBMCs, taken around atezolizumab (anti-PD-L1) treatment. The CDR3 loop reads CASSLGPGQGLIEQYF. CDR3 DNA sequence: TGTGCCAGCAGCTTGGGCCCAGGACAGGGCCTAATCGAGCAGTACTTC.